These T cell receptor beta chains were read from a single sample in a study of T-cell memory formation after mild COVID-19. TCRdb reanalysed the 5' RACE reads using MiXCR and keeps one entry per CDR3 protein. This table holds 150,000 to 200,000 distinct CDR3 sequences, 13% to 15% found once. The sample was PBMCs or a T cell subset sorted from them (not recorded which). These receptors all come from an adult woman who had mild COVID-19 (a few samples of this study predate the infection). Cell type and time point are not known. Both conserved end residues are part of each CDR3. D genes are given only for firm matches. Clone size is not always given. Where it is, it says once, few, many or a class for expanded clones.

V	J	size	D	DNA	CDR3
TRBV2	TRBJ2-7	few	NA	TGTGCCACCATAGGAGGGACCTACGAGCAGTACTTC	CATIGGTYEQYF
TRBV6-2/TRBV6-3	TRBJ2-5	NA	TRBD2	TGTGCCAGCAGTTTCTCCTCTAGCGGGAGGTCCACGTACCAAGAGACCCAGTACTTC	CASSFSSSGRSTYQETQYF
TRBV20-1	TRBJ2-5	few	TRBD1	TGCAGTGCTTTCCAGGGGGCGCGGGAGACCCAGTACTTC	CSAFQGARETQYF
TRBV29-1	TRBJ2-7	few	NA	TGCAGCGTGACGCCGGGTCTCCTTTCGGCCTCCTACGAGCAGTACTTC	CSVTPGLLSASYEQYF
TRBV18	TRBJ2-1	few	TRBD1	TGTGCCAGCTCAGGACAGGAGCTAGGAGGGCAGTTCTTC	CASSGQELGGQFF
TRBV6-2/TRBV6-3	TRBJ2-7	few	TRBD1	TGTGCCAGCAGACCCAGGGGGCCGTACGAGCAGTACTTC	CASRPRGPYEQYF
TRBV7-7	TRBJ2-3	many	NA	TGTGCCAGCAGCTCAGGACCCTCGTCGTCTACGCAGTATTTT	CASSSGPSSSTQYF
TRBV6-5	TRBJ2-7	NA	NA	TGTGCCAGCACGGGGGACTCGGGGGTCGAGCAGTACTTC	CASTGDSGVEQYF
TRBV5-5	TRBJ2-2	few	NA	TGTGCCAGCAGCTTGAGACACACGAACACCGGGGAGCTGTTTTTT	CASSLRHTNTGELFF
TRBV7-3	TRBJ2-6	few	NA	TGTGCCAGCAGCCAAACAGGCTCTGGGGCCAACGTCCTGACTTTC	CASSQTGSGANVLTF
TRBV9	TRBJ2-3	few	NA	TGTGCCAGCAGTGGACAGCTCAGGGGAACAGATACGCAGTATTTT	CASSGQLRGTDTQYF
TRBV25-1	TRBJ1-2	few	NA	TGTGCCAGCAGTGGGTTCGGAGTTAACTATGGCTACACCTTC	CASSGFGVNYGYTF
TRBV24-1	TRBJ2-1	NA	NA	TGTGCCACCAGTGATCAACCCCAGGGCAATGAGCAGTTCTTC	CATSDQPQGNEQFF
TRBV4-2	TRBJ2-7	NA	NA	TGTGCCAGCAGCCTGAGGGCAGACGAGCAGTACTTC	CASSLRADEQYF
TRBV7-9	TRBJ2-3	NA	TRBD2	TGTGCCAGCAGCACCCGGACTAGCGGGAGGGCCGTAGATACGCAGTATTTT	CASSTRTSGRAVDTQYF
TRBV27	TRBJ1-6	NA	TRBD1	TGTGCCAGCAGTCAGGGGGCCCTACCCCTCCACTTT	CASSQGALPLHF
TRBV12-3/TRBV12-4	TRBJ2-5	NA	TRBD1	TGTGCCAGCAGTCTTTCCCCGGGACAGAGGACCCAGTACTTC	CASSLSPGQRTQYF
TRBV10-3	TRBJ2-7	NA	NA	TGTGCCACCCTCCTGGGCGCACAGTCTTACGAGCAGTACTTC	CATLLGAQSYEQYF
TRBV7-9	TRBJ2-3	NA	TRBD2	TGTGCCAGCAGCGCGCAGCGCGGGAGGGGCACAGATACGCAGTATTTT	CASSAQRGRGTDTQYF
TRBV7-6	TRBJ1-6	few	NA	TGTGCCAGCAGCCCGTCACGCGGGGGAACCTATAATTCACCCCTCCACTTT	CASSPSRGGTYNSPLHF
TRBV4-2	TRBJ1-5	NA	NA	TGTGCCAGCAGCCGGGAGCAGAGCAATCAGCCCCAGCATTTT	CASSREQSNQPQHF
TRBV7-8	TRBJ2-3	few	TRBD2	TGTGCCAGCAGCCTGCGGGCTAGCGGGGGCACAGATACGCAGTATTTT	CASSLRASGGTDTQYF
TRBV20-1	TRBJ1-1	few	NA	TGCAGTGCTAGATCACTCCCCCTTCTCGACAGCCCGGGTGCTTTCTTT	CSARSLPLLDSPGAFF
TRBV5-1	TRBJ2-1	NA	NA	TGCGACAGCAGCTTGGGGGGCCCCTACAATGAGCAGTTCTTC	CDSSLGGPYNEQFF
TRBV10-3	TRBJ2-1	NA	NA	TGTGCCTCCGGACAGAATTACAATGAGCAGTTCTTC	CASGQNYNEQFF
TRBV18	TRBJ2-7	few	TRBD1	TGTGCCAGCTCACCAGACAGGGGGCCTTCCTACGAGCAGTACTTC	CASSPDRGPSYEQYF
TRBV11-1	TRBJ2-6	NA	NA	TGTGCCAGCAGCTTCGACGGGGGAGTCTCTGGGGCCAACGTCCTGACTTTC	CASSFDGGVSGANVLTF
TRBV6-6	TRBJ1-2	few	NA	TGTGCCAGCAGTTATCAGGGAAATGACTATGGCTACACCTTC	CASSYQGNDYGYTF
TRBV19	TRBJ1-1	NA	NA	TGTGCCAGTAGACGAGGGCGGAACACTGAAGCTTTCTTT	CASRRGRNTEAFF
TRBV29-1	TRBJ2-5	few	NA	TGCAGCGTTGAACCGTTCTCCGAGACCCAGTACTTC	CSVEPFSETQYF
TRBV18	TRBJ2-1	NA	TRBD2	TGTGCCAGCTCCCCGGGACTAGCGGGGGCATACAATGAGCAGTTCTTC	CASSPGLAGAYNEQFF
TRBV5-1	TRBJ1-5	NA	NA	TGCGCCAGCAGCTTGACTGGGGATCAGCCCAAGCATTTT	CASSLTGDQPKHF
TRBV5-5	TRBJ2-1	NA	NA	TGTGCCAGCAGCTTTATCGGGACCTCCTACAATGAGCAGTTCTTC	CASSFIGTSYNEQFF
TRBV4-1	TRBJ2-1	NA	NA	TGCGCCAGCAGCCTCCTGGATGAGCAGTTCTTC	CASSLLDEQFF
TRBV4-1	TRBJ2-2	NA	TRBD2	TGCGCCAGCAGCAAACGGTGGAGCGGGGGGGCCGGCGGGGAGCTGTTTTTT	CASSKRWSGGAGGELFF
TRBV12-3/TRBV12-4	TRBJ2-1	NA	TRBD2	TGTGCCAGCAGAAATCTAGCGGGAGGCCCGCCGGGCTCCTACAATGAGCAGTTCTTC	CASRNLAGGPPGSYNEQFF
TRBV14	TRBJ1-2	few	NA	TGTGCCAGCAGCCAAAATCGGGGGGCATCTTATGGCTACACCTTC	CASSQNRGASYGYTF
TRBV11-2	TRBJ2-5	NA	NA	TGTGCCAGCAGCTTAGGAGCGGGCAGGGAGGAGACCCAGTACTTC	CASSLGAGREETQYF
TRBV5-1	TRBJ2-3	NA	NA	TGCGCCAGCAGCTTGGGTTTGGCCTCAGATACGCAGTATTTT	CASSLGLASDTQYF
TRBV19	TRBJ1-2	few	TRBD1	TGTGCCAGTAGTCTGGGACAGGGGCCATCCAACTATGGCTACACCTTC	CASSLGQGPSNYGYTF
TRBV6-5	TRBJ1-4	NA	NA	TGTGCCAGCAGTACCTCCGAGGGGCGGAAACTGTTTTTT	CASSTSEGRKLFF
TRBV7-9	TRBJ1-1	few	NA	TGTGCCAGCAGCTCCCCAACACAGAACACTGAAGCTTTCTTT	CASSSPTQNTEAFF
TRBV7-6	TRBJ2-1	few	TRBD2	TGTGCCAGCAGCTCCCCGGGACTAGCGGGAGTGAATGAGCAGTTCTTC	CASSSPGLAGVNEQFF
TRBV5-1	TRBJ2-1	few	NA	TGCGCCAGCAGCTTGGATGTGAAGTCGGGCAATGAGCAGTTCTTC	CASSLDVKSGNEQFF
TRBV20-1	TRBJ2-7	NA	NA	TGCAGTGCTCGTACAGGGTACGAGCAGTACTTC	CSARTGYEQYF
TRBV29-1	TRBJ2-7	few	NA	TGCAGCGTTGAAAGGATAGCCGGACTTTACTACGAGCAGTACTTC	CSVERIAGLYYEQYF
TRBV27	TRBJ2-7	NA	NA	TGTGCCAGCAGTTTATCAGAGGGATGGGTGCAGTACTTC	CASSLSEGWVQYF
TRBV11-2	TRBJ2-3	few	TRBD1	TGTGCCAGCAGCTTATTCGGGACAGGGAGCACAGATACGCAGTATTTT	CASSLFGTGSTDTQYF
TRBV4-2	TRBJ2-5	NA	TRBD2	TGTGCCAGCAGCCCGCCCTTAGCGGGAGGGCCCGGGGAGACCCAGTACTTC	CASSPPLAGGPGETQYF
TRBV7-3	TRBJ1-5	NA	TRBD1	TGTGCCAGCAGCTTAACCGGACAGGGAAATCAGCCCCAGCATTTT	CASSLTGQGNQPQHF
TRBV7-9	TRBJ2-5	few	TRBD2	TGTGCCAGCGGGCTAGCGGGGAACCCCTGGGAGACCCAGTACTTC	CASGLAGNPWETQYF
TRBV4-1	TRBJ2-7	few	NA	TGCGCCAGCAAGGGGCTATCCTCCTCCTACGAGCAGTACTTC	CASKGLSSSYEQYF
TRBV20-1	TRBJ2-7	few	NA	TGCAGTGCTGCACCTTCTACCTACGAGCAGTACTTC	CSAAPSTYEQYF
TRBV9	TRBJ2-5	many	NA	TGTGCCAGCAGCGTAGGGACAGTCCCCCAAGAGACCCAGTACTTC	CASSVGTVPQETQYF